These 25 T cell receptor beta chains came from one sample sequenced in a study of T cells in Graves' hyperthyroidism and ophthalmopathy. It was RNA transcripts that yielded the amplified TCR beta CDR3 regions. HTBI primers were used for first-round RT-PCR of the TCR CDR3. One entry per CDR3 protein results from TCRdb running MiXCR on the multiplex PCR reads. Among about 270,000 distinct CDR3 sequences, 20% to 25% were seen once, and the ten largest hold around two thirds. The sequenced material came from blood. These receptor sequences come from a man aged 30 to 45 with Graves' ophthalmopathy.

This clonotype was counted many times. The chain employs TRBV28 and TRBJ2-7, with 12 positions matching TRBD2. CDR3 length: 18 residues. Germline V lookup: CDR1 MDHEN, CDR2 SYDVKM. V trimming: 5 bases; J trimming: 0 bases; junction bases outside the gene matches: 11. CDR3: CASSGARLAGAISYEQYF. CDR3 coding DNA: TGTGCCAGCAGTGGGGCCCGACTAGCGGGAGCGATCTCCTACGAGCAGTACTTC.

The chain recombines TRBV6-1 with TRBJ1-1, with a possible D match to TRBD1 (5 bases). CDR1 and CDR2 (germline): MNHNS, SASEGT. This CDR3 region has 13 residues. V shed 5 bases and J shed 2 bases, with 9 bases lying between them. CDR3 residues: CASSRQQNTEAFF. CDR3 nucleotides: TGTGCCAGCAGTCGACAGCAAAACACTGAAGCTTTCTTT.

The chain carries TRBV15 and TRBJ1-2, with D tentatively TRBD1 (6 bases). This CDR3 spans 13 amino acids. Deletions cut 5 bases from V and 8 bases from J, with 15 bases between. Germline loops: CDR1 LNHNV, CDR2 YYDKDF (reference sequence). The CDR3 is CATSLQGAVGYTF. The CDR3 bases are TGTGCCACCAGCCTACAGGGCGCAGTAGGCTACACCTTC.

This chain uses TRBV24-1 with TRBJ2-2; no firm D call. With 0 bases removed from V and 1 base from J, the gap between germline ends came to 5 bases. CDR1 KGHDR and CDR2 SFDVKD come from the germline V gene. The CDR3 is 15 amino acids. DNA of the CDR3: TGTGCCACCAGTGATTTGGGGGAGAACACCGGGGAGCTGTTTTTT. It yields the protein CATSDLGENTGELFF.

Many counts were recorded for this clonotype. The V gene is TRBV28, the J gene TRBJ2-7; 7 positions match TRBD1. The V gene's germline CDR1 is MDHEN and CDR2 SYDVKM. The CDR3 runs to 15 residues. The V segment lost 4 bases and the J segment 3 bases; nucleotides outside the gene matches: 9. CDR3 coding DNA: TGTGCCAGCAGTTCCTCGGCAGGGGGAAACTACGAGCAGTACTTC. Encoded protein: CASSSSAGGNYEQYF.

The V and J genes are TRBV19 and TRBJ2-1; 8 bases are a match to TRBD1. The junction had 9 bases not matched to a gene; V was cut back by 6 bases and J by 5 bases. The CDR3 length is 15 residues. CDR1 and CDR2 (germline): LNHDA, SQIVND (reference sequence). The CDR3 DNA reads TGTGCCAGTAGCAAGGACAGGGCGGGGCACAATGAGCAGTTCTTC. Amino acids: CASSKDRAGHNEQFF.

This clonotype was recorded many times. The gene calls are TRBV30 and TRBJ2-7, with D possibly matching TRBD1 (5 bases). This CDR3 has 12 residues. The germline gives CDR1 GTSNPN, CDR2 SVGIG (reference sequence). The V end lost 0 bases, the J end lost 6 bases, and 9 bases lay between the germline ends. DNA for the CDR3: TGTGCCTGGAGTGTCCTGGGGCGCGAGCAGTACTTC. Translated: CAWSVLGREQYF.

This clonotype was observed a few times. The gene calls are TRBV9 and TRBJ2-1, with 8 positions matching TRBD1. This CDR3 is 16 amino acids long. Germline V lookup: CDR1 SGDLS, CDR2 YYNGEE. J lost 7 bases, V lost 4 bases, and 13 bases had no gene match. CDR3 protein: CASSFSIGQGENEQFF. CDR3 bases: TGTGCCAGCAGCTTCTCTATTGGACAGGGCGAAAATGAGCAGTTCTTC. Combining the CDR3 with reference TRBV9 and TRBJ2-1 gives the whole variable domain DSGVTQTPKHLITATGQRVTLRCSPRSGDLSVYWYQQSLDQGLQFLIQYYNGEERAKGNILERFSAQQFPDLHSELNLSSLELGDSALYFCASSFSIGQGENEQFFGPGTRLTVL.

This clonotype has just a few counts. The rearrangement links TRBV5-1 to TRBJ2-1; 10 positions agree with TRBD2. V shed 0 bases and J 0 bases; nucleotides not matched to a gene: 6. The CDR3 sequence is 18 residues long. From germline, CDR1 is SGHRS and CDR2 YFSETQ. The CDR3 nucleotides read TGCGCCAGCAGCTTGGGCCTAGCGGGAGTAGGCTCCTACAATGAGCAGTTCTTC. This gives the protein CASSLGLAGVGSYNEQFF.

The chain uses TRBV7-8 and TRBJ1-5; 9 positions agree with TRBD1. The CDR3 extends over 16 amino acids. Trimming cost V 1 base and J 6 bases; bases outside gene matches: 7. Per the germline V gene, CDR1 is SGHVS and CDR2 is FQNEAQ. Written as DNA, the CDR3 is TGTGCCAGCAGCTTAGGTAACAGGGGGCACCGTCAGCCCCAGCATTTT. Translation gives CASSLGNRGHRQPQHF.

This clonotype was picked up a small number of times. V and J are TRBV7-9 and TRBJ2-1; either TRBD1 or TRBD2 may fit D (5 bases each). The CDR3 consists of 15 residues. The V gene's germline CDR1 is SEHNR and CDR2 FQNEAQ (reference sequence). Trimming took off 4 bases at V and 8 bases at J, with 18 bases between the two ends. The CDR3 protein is CASSSMGPTVHEQFF. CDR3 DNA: TGTGCCAGCAGCTCAATGGGACCGACGGTCCATGAGCAGTTCTTC.

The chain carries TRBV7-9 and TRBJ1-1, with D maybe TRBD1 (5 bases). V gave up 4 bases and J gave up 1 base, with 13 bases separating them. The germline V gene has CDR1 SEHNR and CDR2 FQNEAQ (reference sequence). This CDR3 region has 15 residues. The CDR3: CASSYWQGENTEAFF. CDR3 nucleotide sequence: TGTGCCAGCAGCTATTGGCAGGGAGAGAACACTGAAGCTTTCTTT.

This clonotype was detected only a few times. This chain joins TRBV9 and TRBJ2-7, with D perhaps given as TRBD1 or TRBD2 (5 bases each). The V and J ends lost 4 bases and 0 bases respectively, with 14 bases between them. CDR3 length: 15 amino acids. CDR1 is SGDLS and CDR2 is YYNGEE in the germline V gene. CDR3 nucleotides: TGTGCCAGCAGCCCTAGAGAGGGGAGCTCCTACGAGCAGTACTTC. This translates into CASSPREGSSYEQYF.

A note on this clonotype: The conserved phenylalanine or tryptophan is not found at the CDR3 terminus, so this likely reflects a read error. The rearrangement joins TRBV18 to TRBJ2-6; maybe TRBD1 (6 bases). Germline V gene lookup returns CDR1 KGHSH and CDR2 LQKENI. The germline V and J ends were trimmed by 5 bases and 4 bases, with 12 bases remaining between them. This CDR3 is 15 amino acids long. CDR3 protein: CASSSTGTGANVLTS. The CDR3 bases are TGTGCCAGCTCATCCACAGGGACAGGGGCCAACGTCCTGACTTCC.

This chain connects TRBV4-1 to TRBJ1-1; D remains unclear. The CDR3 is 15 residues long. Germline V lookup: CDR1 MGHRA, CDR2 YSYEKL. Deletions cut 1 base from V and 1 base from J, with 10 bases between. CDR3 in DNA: TGCGCCAGCAGCCAAGTTAGTAAGGCGAACACTGAAGCTTTCTTT. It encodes CASSQVSKANTEAFF.

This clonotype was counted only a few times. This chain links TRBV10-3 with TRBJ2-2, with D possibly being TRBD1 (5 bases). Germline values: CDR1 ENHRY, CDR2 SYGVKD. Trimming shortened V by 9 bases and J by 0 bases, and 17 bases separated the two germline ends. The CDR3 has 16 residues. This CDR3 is CAIRRDLVANTGELFF. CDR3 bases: TGTGCCATTCGCAGGGATTTGGTTGCGAACACCGGGGAGCTGTTTTTT.

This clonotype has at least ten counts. The CDR3 is CSARRGTAQETQYF. The DNA for the CDR3 is TGCAGTGCTCGAAGAGGGACAGCTCAAGAGACCCAGTACTTC. This chain connects TRBV20-1 to TRBJ2-5; 7 bases match TRBD1. CDR1 DFQATT and CDR2 SNEGSKA come from the germline V gene (reference sequence). V was pared by 5 bases and J by 2 bases, with 8 bases of the junction left unmatched. This CDR3 region has 14 residues.

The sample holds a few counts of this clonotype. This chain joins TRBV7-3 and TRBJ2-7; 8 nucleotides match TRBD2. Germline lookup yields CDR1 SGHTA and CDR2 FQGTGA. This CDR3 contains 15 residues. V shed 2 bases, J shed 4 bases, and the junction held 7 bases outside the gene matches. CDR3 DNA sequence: TGTGCCAGCAGCTTAGCCGGGACTAGTGTATACGAGCAGTACTTC. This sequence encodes CASSLAGTSVYEQYF.

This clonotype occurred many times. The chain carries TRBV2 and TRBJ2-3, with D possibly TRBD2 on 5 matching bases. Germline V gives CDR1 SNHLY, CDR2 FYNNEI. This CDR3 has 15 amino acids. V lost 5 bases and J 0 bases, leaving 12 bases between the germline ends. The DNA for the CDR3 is TGTGCCAGCAGTTCTAACAGCGGTAGCACAGATACGCAGTATTTT. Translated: CASSSNSGSTDTQYF. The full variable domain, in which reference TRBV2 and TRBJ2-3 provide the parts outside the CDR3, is EPEVTQTPSHQVTQMGQEVILRCVPISNHLYFYWYRQILGQKVEFLVSFYNNEISEKSEIFDDQFSVERPDGSNFTLKIRSTKLEDSAMYFCASSSNSGSTDTQYFGPGTRLTVL.

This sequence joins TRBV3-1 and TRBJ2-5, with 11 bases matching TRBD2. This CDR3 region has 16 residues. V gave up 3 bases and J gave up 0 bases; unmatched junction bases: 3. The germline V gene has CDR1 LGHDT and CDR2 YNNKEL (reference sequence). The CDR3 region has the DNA TGTGCCAGCAGCCAGACTAGCGGGGCCTACCAAGAGACCCAGTACTTC. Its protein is CASSQTSGAYQETQYF.

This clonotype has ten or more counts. The CDR3, as DNA: TGTGCCAGCAGTTTACTGTACTACGAGCAGTACTTC. This translates into CASSLLYYEQYF. J is TRBJ2-7 and V is TRBV28; unclear D gene. The germline CDR1 and CDR2 sequences are MDHEN and SYDVKM. There are 12 residues in the CDR3. V lost 2 bases, J lost 3 bases, and 5 bases lay in between.

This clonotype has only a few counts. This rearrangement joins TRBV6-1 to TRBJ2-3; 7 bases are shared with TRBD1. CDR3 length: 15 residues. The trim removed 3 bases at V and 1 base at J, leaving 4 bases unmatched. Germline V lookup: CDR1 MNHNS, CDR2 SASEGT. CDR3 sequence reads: CASSDRQGRTDTQYF. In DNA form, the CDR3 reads TGTGCCAGCAGTGACAGACAGGGACGCACAGATACGCAGTATTTT.

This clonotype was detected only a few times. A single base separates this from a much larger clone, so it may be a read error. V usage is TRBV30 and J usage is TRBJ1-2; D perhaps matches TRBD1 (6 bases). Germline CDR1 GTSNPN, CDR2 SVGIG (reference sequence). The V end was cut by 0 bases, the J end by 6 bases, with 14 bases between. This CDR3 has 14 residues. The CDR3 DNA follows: TGTGCCTGGAGTGTGGGACACCCCGCAGATGGCTACACCTTC. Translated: CAWSVGHPADGYTF.

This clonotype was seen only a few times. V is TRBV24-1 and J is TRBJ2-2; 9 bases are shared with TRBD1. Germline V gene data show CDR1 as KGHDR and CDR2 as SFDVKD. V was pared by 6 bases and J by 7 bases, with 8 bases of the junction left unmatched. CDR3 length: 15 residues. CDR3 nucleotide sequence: TGTGCCACCAGTCTGACAGGGGGATTGGGCGGGGAGCTGTTTTTT. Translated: CATSLTGGLGGELFF.

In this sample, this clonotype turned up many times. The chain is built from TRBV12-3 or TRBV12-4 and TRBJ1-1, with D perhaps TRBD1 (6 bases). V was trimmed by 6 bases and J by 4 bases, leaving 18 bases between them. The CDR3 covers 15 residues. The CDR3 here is CASRRPQGRSTEAFF. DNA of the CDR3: TGTGCCAGCAGGCGTCCACAGGGTCGTAGCACTGAAGCTTTCTTT.